This T cell receptor (beta chain) is drawn from a study of blood T cell repertoires in COVID-19. Overall study: T cells, B-cell-depleted T cells, or PBMCs provided the cDNA or gDNA that served as material.

This CDR3 region has 17 residues. CDR1 MDHEN and CDR2 SYDVKM come from the germline V gene. V was clipped by 5 bases and J by 8 bases; unmatched bases: 17. How the authors handled the data: Amplification of reference gene primers provided the estimated nucleated cell counts. Clones were sequenced by immunoSEQ multiplex PCR, and TCRdb holds only the in-frame ones, with some missing. The V and J calls and clone size are taken from that table; D and trimming were inferred from the DNA. This sample has about 250,000 clones; around 83% occur once, and the top ten carry 5.7%. This TCR derives from a man older than 75 with acute or convalescent COVID-19. The chain is built from TRBV28 and TRBJ1-2; 10 bases are a match to TRBD1. Input material: peripheral blood. The DNA of the CDR3 is TGTGCCAGCAGTACCCCCCGGGACAGGGGCCTTATTCTAGGCTACACCTTC. It is translated as CASSTPRDRGLILGYTF.